These T cell receptor beta chains were read from a single sample in a study of T cells of healthy individuals. TCRdb analysed the 5' RACE reads with MiXCR anew, one entry per CDR3 protein. The table lists 85,000 to 100,000 distinct CDR3 sequences, 17% of them singletons, with about 6.2% in the top ten. These receptors were collected from a human donor in good health. The CDR3 runs from the conserved cysteine through the conserved F or W. D genes are given only for firm matches. Rows give clone size only sometimes, using once, few, many, or a class for an expanded clone.

.	.	TRBV15	TRBJ2-2	TGTGCCACCAGCAGAGAGGGGGAACCGAACACCGGGGAGCTGTTTTTT	CATSREGEPNTGELFF
many	.	TRBV12-3/TRBV12-4	TRBJ1-2	TGTGCCAGCAGTTTAGACGGGCTCTATGGCTACACCTTC	CASSLDGLYGYTF
many	.	TRBV7-2	TRBJ2-3	TGTGCCAGCAGCTTGTCAATGGGAGATACGCAGTATTTT	CASSLSMGDTQYF
few	.	TRBV5-5	TRBJ1-1	TGTGCCAGCAGCTACGATGGGACGAGGACCCGGTGGGCTTTCTTT	CASSYDGTRTRWAFF
.	.	TRBV29-1	TRBJ2-3	TGCAGCGTTGGGCGGACAGCTACCACAGATACGCAGTATTTT	CSVGRTATTDTQYF
.	.	TRBV24-1	TRBJ1-5	TGTGCCACCAGTGACTCGACAGCCGGACGGCAGCCCCAGCATTTT	CATSDSTAGRQPQHF
few	.	TRBV29-1	TRBJ2-5	TGCAGCGTTGTTGAGGGGGGGGAAGAGACCCAGTACTTC	CSVVEGGEETQYF
few	TRBD2	TRBV6-1	TRBJ2-2	TGTGCCAGCGAGAAAACTAGCGGGGCCGACGGGGAGCTGTTTTTT	CASEKTSGADGELFF
few	.	TRBV5-1	TRBJ2-3	TGCGCCAGCAGCTTGAATGGGGGGGCCACAGATACGCAGTATTTT	CASSLNGGATDTQYF
few	.	TRBV25-1	TRBJ1-1	TGTGCCAGCAGTCCCCTTCGGTCCGGTGAAGCTTTCTTT	CASSPLRSGEAFF
once	.	TRBV7-6	TRBJ1-6	TGTGCCAGCAGCTTACTTAGGTCCGAAGACTCCTATAATTCACCCCTCCACTTT	CASSLLRSEDSYNSPLHF
.	TRBD1	TRBV15	TRBJ1-1	TGTGCCACCAGCAGAGATACCGGGACAGGGGTAACTTTCTTT	CATSRDTGTGVTFF
many	TRBD1	TRBV14	TRBJ2-7	TGTGCCAGCAGCGGAGACCGGGACAGAGCCTACGAGCAGTACTTC	CASSGDRDRAYEQYF
few	.	TRBV10-3	TRBJ2-2	TGTGCCATCAGTGGAGACACCGGGGAGCTGTTTTTT	CAISGDTGELFF
few	TRBD1	TRBV28	TRBJ2-5	TGTGCCAGCGGAGGGACAGGACAAGAGACCCAGTACTTC	CASGGTGQETQYF
many	.	TRBV28	TRBJ2-7	TGTGCCAGCAGTTTACCAGGGCTCGCCTACGAGCAGTACTTC	CASSLPGLAYEQYF
.	TRBD1	TRBV7-8	TRBJ2-7	TGTGCCAGCAGCCCCGGACAGGGTTACGAGCAGTACTTC	CASSPGQGYEQYF
few	.	TRBV29-1	TRBJ2-1	TGCAGCGTTGAAGATTGGACAAATGAGCAGTTCTTC	CSVEDWTNEQFF
few	.	TRBV5-1	TRBJ2-5	TGCGCCAGCAGCTGGGACGTACACCAAGAGACCCAGTACTTC	CASSWDVHQETQYF
many	TRBD1	TRBV29-1	TRBJ2-5	TGCGTAACGACGGGGGACAGGGCTTACCAAGAGACCCAGTACTTC	CVTTGDRAYQETQYF
.	.	TRBV3-1	TRBJ2-6	TGTGCCAGCAGGCCCAACTCTGGGGCCAACGTCCTGACTTTC	CASRPNSGANVLTF
few	.	TRBV7-8	TRBJ2-7	TGTGCCAGCAGCTCCCCGGCCACCTACGAGCAGTACTTC	CASSSPATYEQYF
few	.	TRBV4-3	TRBJ2-7	TGCGCCAGCAGCCAAGGTCCAGCGTCCTACGAGCAGTACTTC	CASSQGPASYEQYF
few	.	TRBV4-3	TRBJ1-4	TGCGCCAGCAGCCCAGATAGGGAAAATGAAAAACTGTTTTTT	CASSPDRENEKLFF
few	.	TRBV6-2/TRBV6-3	TRBJ2-1	TGTGCCAGCAGTTACGGCCTAGTAAAGTTCTTC	CASSYGLVKFF
few	TRBD2	TRBV15	TRBJ2-7	TGTGCCACCAGGAGACTAGCGGGATCCGAGCAGTACTTC	CATRRLAGSEQYF
few	TRBD2	TRBV6-2/TRBV6-3	TRBJ2-1	TGTGCCAGCAGTTGGGGACTAGCGGGGGCACAAAATGAGCAGTTCTTC	CASSWGLAGAQNEQFF
few	TRBD1	TRBV5-1	TRBJ2-1	TGCGCCAGCAGCTCCCAGGGACAGGGGGCCGGGGAGCAGTTCTTC	CASSSQGQGAGEQFF
few	.	TRBV7-9	TRBJ2-5	TGTGCCAGCAGCCCCTCGACAGGATGGAGCCAAGAGACCCAGTACTTC	CASSPSTGWSQETQYF
.	.	TRBV12-3/TRBV12-4	TRBJ1-5	TGTGCCAGCCTTCGCTCCGGTCAGCCCCAGCATTTT	CASLRSGQPQHF
few	.	TRBV27	TRBJ2-3	TGTGCCAGCAGCAGAAACACAGATACGCAGTATTTT	CASSRNTDTQYF
.	.	TRBV3-1	TRBJ2-1	TGTGCCAGCAGCCAAGGGGACAATGAGCAGTTCTTC	CASSQGDNEQFF
.	TRBD1	TRBV20-1	TRBJ2-7	TGCAGTGCTGCCGGGACAGGGGTCCACGAGCAGTACTTC	CSAAGTGVHEQYF
few	.	TRBV6-2/TRBV6-3	TRBJ2-7	TGTGCCAGCAGTAGGTATCCGGGACCGGAATACGAGCAGTACTTC	CASSRYPGPEYEQYF
.	TRBD1	TRBV7-2	TRBJ1-5	TGTGCCAGCAGCACACGACAGGGAGGCAATCAGCCCCAGCATTTT	CASSTRQGGNQPQHF
few	.	TRBV6-2/TRBV6-3	TRBJ2-3	TGTGCCAGCAGTTACTCGATTACAGATACGCAGTATTTT	CASSYSITDTQYF
many	TRBD2	TRBV6-5	TRBJ2-7	TGTGCCAGCAGTTCTCCTACCCCGGGGGGGTACGAGCAGTACTTC	CASSSPTPGGYEQYF
few	TRBD1	TRBV29-1	TRBJ2-1	TGCAGCGTTGAAGATTATGAGGGGGCTCGGTCCTACAATGAGCAGTTCTTC	CSVEDYEGARSYNEQFF
few	TRBD1	TRBV9	TRBJ2-5	TGTGCCAGCAGCGTAGGCCTACAGGGGTCCCAAGAGACCCAGTACTTC	CASSVGLQGSQETQYF
few	.	TRBV28	TRBJ2-4	TGTGCCAGCAGAGCGGACAGAACTATAGCCAAAAACATTCAGTACTTC	CASRADRTIAKNIQYF
.	.	TRBV5-1	TRBJ1-2	TGCGCCAGCAGATCGGGACCGACCAACTATGGCTACACCTTC	CASRSGPTNYGYTF
many	TRBD1	TRBV7-6	TRBJ2-5	TGTGCCAGCAGCTCGACAGGGAAAGAGACCCAGTACTTC	CASSSTGKETQYF